This record concerns one T cell receptor (beta chain) sequence. Its antigen is unknown. There are no base qualities to consult, and no much larger clone falls within one base. Each collaborating institution followed its own protocols to collect whole blood in K2EDTA tubes. For TCRbeta analysis, collaborators shipped samples as frozen whole blood, isolated PBMCs, or DNA extracted from either of those sample types. TCRbeta CDR3 regions were amplified from genomic DNA by means of the immunoSEQ Assay, a bias-controlled multiplex PCR. The original pipeline was this. The number of nucleated cells in each sample was estimated by amplification of reference gene primers within the assay. To quantify the absolute abundance of each unique TCRbeta CDR3 rearrangement, sequence reads were collapsed and filtered. For each sample, productive Simpson clonality was calculated as the square root of Simpson's diversity index across productive rearrangements. The table was pulled from immuneACCESS by TCRdb, which kept in-frame rearrangements only. Such tables lose some clones; where checked, under half of the loss comes from unresolved V genes, and the rest has no known cause. The DNA was the basis for D and trimming; V, J and clone size are from that table. The sample data list approximately 70,000 clones, and about 89% of these were observed just once. The ten largest clones take up around 14% of the sample.

This record comes from a study of blood T cell repertoires in COVID-19 (dated by TCRdb to the early 2020s). General notes on the study: Samples covering the acute and convalescent phases of COVID-19 were provided by collaborators in the United States, Italy and Spain. The dataset comprised deeply sampled blood TCRbeta repertoires from subjects exposed to, actively infected with, or recovered from COVID-19. Samples were obtained from the ongoing ImmuneRACE study (first 160 participants) and from 1,200 or so subjects provided by 6 global collaborators. A de-identified subject ID, COVID-19 status, age in years and sex were almost always included in the sample metadata. HLA class I and class II types, where available, came from metadata supplied by the sample provider rather than from assay-based typing. The repertoires were made available in a free public database intended to serve as a resource for research on the immune response to SARS-CoV-2. The material from the prospective study consisted of cDNA or gDNA derived from T cells, B-cell-depleted T cells, or PBMCs.

Study-wide findings and limitations: Clinical and demographic metadata were provided uncurated, with the amount varying by source and participant.

For CDR1 and CDR2, the germline V gene lists SGHRS and YFSETQ. Taken from cysteine to phenylalanine, the CDR3 has 16 residues. Solely the CDR3 DNA is kept, with 48 bases framed from the first base. V is pared back by 0 bases and J by 0 bases, with 9 bases lying between the germline termini. Sequencing was carried out using peripheral blood. The chain couples TRBV5-1 to TRBJ2-2, with a tentative D gene TRBD1 over 6 matching bases. This clonotype originated in a woman in her sixties with acute or convalescent COVID-19. The DNA is as follows: TGCGCCAGCAGCTTGGTCGGGACACCGAACACCGGGGAGCTGTTTTTT. This gives the protein CASSLVGTPNTGELFF.